Listed below are T cell receptor beta chains from one sample, sequenced in a study of T-cell memory formation after mild COVID-19. TCRdb re-called the 5' RACE reads through MiXCR, storing one row per CDR3 protein. The table has some 43,000 distinct CDR3 sequences, 5% to 7% seen once. The sample consisted of PBMCs or a T cell subset sorted from them (not recorded which). Receptor source: an adult who had mild COVID-19 (a few samples of this study predate the infection). Cell type and time point are not known. Each CDR3 is given with its conserved first and last residue. Fields, in order: V gene, J gene, clone size, D gene, CDR3 DNA, CDR3 protein. The D gene is left open where the match is weak. A row's size may be missing; if present it is once, few, many or a size class.

V gene: TRBV29-1
J gene: TRBJ2-7
clone size: few
D gene: NA
CDR3 DNA: TGCAGCGTGAGGGGTCGGGTTGGAGAGCAGTACTTC
CDR3 protein: CSVRGRVGEQYF

V gene: TRBV5-1
J gene: TRBJ2-7
clone size: few
D gene: NA
CDR3 DNA: TGCGCCAGCAGCTTGTTGGGGGACAACCCCTACGAGCAGTACTTC
CDR3 protein: CASSLLGDNPYEQYF

V gene: TRBV24-1
J gene: TRBJ2-3
clone size: many
D gene: NA
CDR3 DNA: TGTGCCACCAGTGACCCCTTGGCGGTAACGGGCGCAGATACGCAGTATTTT
CDR3 protein: CATSDPLAVTGADTQYF

V gene: TRBV10-3
J gene: TRBJ2-6
clone size: many
D gene: TRBD1
CDR3 DNA: TGTGCCATCAGCCCGGGACAGGCGATCTCTGGGGCCAACGTCCTGACTTTC
CDR3 protein: CAISPGQAISGANVLTF

V gene: TRBV28
J gene: TRBJ2-1
clone size: many
D gene: TRBD1
CDR3 DNA: TGTGCCAGCAGCCCCGGGACAGGGTTTTTCGAGCAGTTCTTC
CDR3 protein: CASSPGTGFFEQFF

V gene: TRBV18
J gene: TRBJ1-1
clone size: few
D gene: TRBD1
CDR3 DNA: TGTGCCAGCTCACCCCGACAGGGTGAAGCTTTCTTT
CDR3 protein: CASSPRQGEAFF

V gene: TRBV12-3/TRBV12-4
J gene: TRBJ2-7
clone size: many
D gene: TRBD1
CDR3 DNA: TGTGCCAGCAGGGGACAGGGTAGGTCCTACGAGCAGTACTTC
CDR3 protein: CASRGQGRSYEQYF

V gene: TRBV20-1
J gene: TRBJ2-7
clone size: few
D gene: TRBD2
CDR3 DNA: TGCAGTGCTCTTAGGCTAGCGGGAGTGGTCCACGAGCAGTACTTC
CDR3 protein: CSALRLAGVVHEQYF

V gene: TRBV20-1
J gene: TRBJ2-5
clone size: many
D gene: TRBD2
CDR3 DNA: TGCAGTGCTCCCCGGACTAGCGGAAAAGAGACCCAGTACTTC
CDR3 protein: CSAPRTSGKETQYF

V gene: TRBV2
J gene: TRBJ2-3
clone size: NA
D gene: NA
CDR3 DNA: TGTGCCAGCAGTGAAGCGCGGAGGGCAGATACGCAGTATTTT
CDR3 protein: CASSEARRADTQYF

V gene: TRBV20-1
J gene: TRBJ2-7
clone size: NA
D gene: NA
CDR3 DNA: TGCAGTGCTGGTAGGGGCAGGACCTACGAGCAGTACTTC
CDR3 protein: CSAGRGRTYEQYF

V gene: TRBV7-2
J gene: TRBJ1-5
clone size: few
D gene: NA
CDR3 DNA: TGTGCCAGCAGCTTAGTACAGGGAAGCAATCAGCCCCAGCATTTT
CDR3 protein: CASSLVQGSNQPQHF

V gene: TRBV7-3
J gene: TRBJ2-5
clone size: many
D gene: NA
CDR3 DNA: TGTGCCAGCAGCTCGTCCGGGATGTTATACTTC
CDR3 protein: CASSSSGMLYF

V gene: TRBV24-1
J gene: TRBJ2-3
clone size: many
D gene: NA
CDR3 DNA: TGTGCCACCAGTGATCGGTCGGACATCACAGATACGCAGTATTTT
CDR3 protein: CATSDRSDITDTQYF

V gene: TRBV11-2
J gene: TRBJ2-6
clone size: NA
D gene: NA
CDR3 DNA: TGTGCCAGCACCCTTGGATGGGGGGCCAACGTCCTGACTTTC
CDR3 protein: CASTLGWGANVLTF

V gene: TRBV20-1
J gene: TRBJ2-7
clone size: many
D gene: TRBD2
CDR3 DNA: TGCAGTGCACCACTAGCGGGAGTACCCTACGAGCAGTACTTC
CDR3 protein: CSAPLAGVPYEQYF

V gene: TRBV5-1
J gene: TRBJ1-6
clone size: many
D gene: NA
CDR3 DNA: TGCGCCAGCAGCCCCTTATGGCAAGGGGGCTCCTATAATTCACCCCTCCACTTT
CDR3 protein: CASSPLWQGGSYNSPLHF

V gene: TRBV2
J gene: TRBJ2-7
clone size: NA
D gene: NA
CDR3 DNA: TGTGCCAGCAGTGAAGAGGTTTTGATTATGTCAAGAACCAACCCGTACGAGCAGTACTTC
CDR3 protein: CASSEEVLIMSRTNPYEQYF

V gene: TRBV9
J gene: TRBJ1-6
clone size: NA
D gene: TRBD1
CDR3 DNA: TGTGCCAGCAATCGTGCAGGGGGTCAACCCCTCCACTTT
CDR3 protein: CASNRAGGQPLHF

V gene: TRBV1
J gene: TRBJ2-2
clone size: few
D gene: NA
CDR3 DNA: TGCACCAGCCGCCAGTTTTTCACCGGGGAGCTGTTTTTT
CDR3 protein: CTSRQFFTGELFF

V gene: TRBV7-9
J gene: TRBJ1-2
clone size: NA
D gene: NA
CDR3 DNA: TGTGCCAGCAGCTCTAGTGGGGTTGAGGCTAACTATGGCTACACCTTC
CDR3 protein: CASSSSGVEANYGYTF

V gene: TRBV5-1
J gene: TRBJ2-7
clone size: many
D gene: NA
CDR3 DNA: TGCGCCAGCAGAGAGGGGGAGTTCTACGAGCAGTACTTC
CDR3 protein: CASREGEFYEQYF

V gene: TRBV10-3
J gene: TRBJ1-1
clone size: few
D gene: TRBD1
CDR3 DNA: TGTGCCATCAGGTGGGGGGGGACAGGTGTGAACACTGAAGCTTTCTTT
CDR3 protein: CAIRWGGTGVNTEAFF

V gene: TRBV20-1
J gene: TRBJ2-7
clone size: few
D gene: TRBD2
CDR3 DNA: TGCAGTGCTCACGGGACTAGCGGGGGGCCCCGAGAGTTCGGCGAGCAGTACTTC
CDR3 protein: CSAHGTSGGPREFGEQYF

V gene: TRBV6-2/TRBV6-3
J gene: TRBJ2-7
clone size: many
D gene: TRBD1
CDR3 DNA: TGTGCCAGCAATGACCGGGACAGATACTCCTACGAGCAGTACTTC
CDR3 protein: CASNDRDRYSYEQYF

V gene: TRBV2
J gene: TRBJ2-7
clone size: NA
D gene: NA
CDR3 DNA: TGTGCCAGCAGTTTTCTAGGACTACCTGTTGCCGAGCAGTACTTC
CDR3 protein: CASSFLGLPVAEQYF

V gene: TRBV20-1
J gene: TRBJ2-2
clone size: many
D gene: NA
CDR3 DNA: TGCAGTGCTAGAGAATCAACGGGACCTGGGGAGCTGTTTTTT
CDR3 protein: CSARESTGPGELFF

V gene: TRBV7-9
J gene: TRBJ2-5
clone size: many
D gene: TRBD2
CDR3 DNA: TGTGCCAGCAGCTCCGGGGGGGGCCGCCAAGAGACCCAGTACTTC
CDR3 protein: CASSSGGGRQETQYF

V gene: TRBV7-2
J gene: TRBJ2-7
clone size: many
D gene: TRBD1
CDR3 DNA: TGTGCCAGCAGCCCAGGGGGCTCCCAATACGAACAGTACTTC
CDR3 protein: CASSPGGSQYEQYF

V gene: TRBV6-6
J gene: TRBJ1-2
clone size: many
D gene: NA
CDR3 DNA: TGTGCCAGCAGTTACGGCCTTGATGGCTACACCTTC
CDR3 protein: CASSYGLDGYTF

V gene: TRBV20-1
J gene: TRBJ1-1
clone size: few
D gene: NA
CDR3 DNA: TGCAGTGCTAGAGATTACCGGAGATTGAACACTGAAGCTTTCTTT
CDR3 protein: CSARDYRRLNTEAFF

V gene: TRBV12-3/TRBV12-4
J gene: TRBJ1-2
clone size: few
D gene: NA
CDR3 DNA: TGTGCCAGCAAATTAGGGGGGGGCAGGGTTAACTATGGCTACACCTTC
CDR3 protein: CASKLGGGRVNYGYTF

V gene: TRBV20-1
J gene: TRBJ1-2
clone size: NA
D gene: TRBD1
CDR3 DNA: TGCAGTCCAAAGACAGGGGACAGCTATGGCTACACCTTC
CDR3 protein: CSPKTGDSYGYTF

V gene: TRBV5-1
J gene: TRBJ2-7
clone size: few
D gene: NA
CDR3 DNA: TGCGCCAGCACCCCGGGAGTAGGCTACGAGCAGTACTTC
CDR3 protein: CASTPGVGYEQYF

V gene: TRBV5-5
J gene: TRBJ1-1
clone size: many
D gene: TRBD1
CDR3 DNA: TGTGCCAGCAGCGCCTCAGGGGGCGCGTACACTGAAGCTTTCTTT
CDR3 protein: CASSASGGAYTEAFF

V gene: TRBV20-1
J gene: TRBJ2-2
clone size: NA
D gene: NA
CDR3 DNA: TGCAGTGCTAGAGCTCTCTCCGCCGGGGAGCTGTTTTTT
CDR3 protein: CSARALSAGELFF

V gene: TRBV7-8
J gene: TRBJ2-3
clone size: medium-sized
D gene: TRBD2
CDR3 DNA: TGTGCCAGCAGCTTGACTAGCCGGTTCACAGATACGCAGTATTTT
CDR3 protein: CASSLTSRFTDTQYF

V gene: TRBV4-2
J gene: TRBJ1-4
clone size: many
D gene: NA
CDR3 DNA: TGTGCCAGCAGCCAAGTGACCCCACGGCCCAATGAAAAACTGTTTTTT
CDR3 protein: CASSQVTPRPNEKLFF

V gene: TRBV12-3/TRBV12-4
J gene: TRBJ2-2
clone size: many
D gene: TRBD2
CDR3 DNA: TGTGCCAGCAGTCCGAGAAGGGGGCGCGGCTCCTTGCCGGGACTAGCGGGGTCCGGGGAGCTGTTTTTT
CDR3 protein: CASSPRRGRGSLPGLAGSGELFF

V gene: TRBV5-1
J gene: TRBJ1-6
clone size: few
D gene: NA
CDR3 DNA: TGCGCCAGCAGCTTGGGAATATCAGAGAATTCACCCCTCCACTTT
CDR3 protein: CASSLGISENSPLHF

V gene: TRBV5-1
J gene: TRBJ2-5
clone size: few
D gene: TRBD1
CDR3 DNA: TGCGCCAGCAGTAGGGACAGACAAGAGACCCAGTACTTC
CDR3 protein: CASSRDRQETQYF

V gene: TRBV2
J gene: TRBJ2-5
clone size: NA
D gene: TRBD2
CDR3 DNA: TGTGCCAGCAGTGACCTAGCGGGGATCGAGACCCAGTACTTC
CDR3 protein: CASSDLAGIETQYF

V gene: TRBV12-5
J gene: TRBJ2-7
clone size: NA
D gene: NA
CDR3 DNA: TGTGCTAGTGGTTTGGAGGCAGGGTCCTCCTACGAGCAGTACTTC
CDR3 protein: CASGLEAGSSYEQYF

V gene: TRBV7-9
J gene: TRBJ1-2
clone size: NA
D gene: TRBD1
CDR3 DNA: TGTGCCAGCAGCTTACAGGGGGCGCGGGACTATGGCTACACCTTC
CDR3 protein: CASSLQGARDYGYTF

V gene: TRBV3-1
J gene: TRBJ2-2
clone size: many
D gene: TRBD2
CDR3 DNA: TGTGCCAGCAGCCAAGCGGTGACTAGCGGGAGACTCACCGGGGAGCTGTTTTTT
CDR3 protein: CASSQAVTSGRLTGELFF